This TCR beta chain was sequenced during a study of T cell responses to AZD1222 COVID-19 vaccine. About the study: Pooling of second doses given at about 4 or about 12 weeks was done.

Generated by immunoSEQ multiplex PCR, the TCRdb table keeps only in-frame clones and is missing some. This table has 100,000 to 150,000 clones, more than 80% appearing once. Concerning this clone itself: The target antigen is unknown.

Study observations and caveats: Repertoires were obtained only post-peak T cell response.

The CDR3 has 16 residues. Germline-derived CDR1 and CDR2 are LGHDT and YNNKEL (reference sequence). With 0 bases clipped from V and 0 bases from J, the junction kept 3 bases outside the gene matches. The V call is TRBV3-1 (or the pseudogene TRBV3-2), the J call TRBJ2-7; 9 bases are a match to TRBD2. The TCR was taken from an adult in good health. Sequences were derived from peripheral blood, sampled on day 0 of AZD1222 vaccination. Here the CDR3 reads CASSQDGSGGSYEQYF. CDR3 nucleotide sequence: TGTGCCAGCAGCCAAGACGGTAGCGGGGGCTCCTACGAGCAGTACTTC.